The entry below gives a single T cell receptor beta chain sequence along with its context. The antigen remains unidentified. CDR1 and CDR2 from the germline V gene are SQVTM and ANQGSEA. The CDR3 is 14 residues long. Trimming pared 5 bases from V and 5 bases from J, leaving 15 bases between. The data originate from a study of shared clonotypes between healthy human individuals. It was 200 to 250 ng DNA, around 32,000 T cell genomes, that sorted-subset replicate PCRs used. Produced via immunoSEQ multiplex PCR; TCRdb's table is partial and in-frame only. The sample has over a million clones, 70% to 80% seen once; the top ten hold 1.5%. The study, taken as a whole, reports: Researchers sampled blood only, noting tissue repertoires likely differ. Clonotypes not shared had lower generation probabilities than those common to all four donors.

The J gene is TRBJ2-2, the V gene TRBV29-1; D assignment may be TRBD1 or TRBD2 (6 bases each). This sequence was found in a man between 18 and 29 years old in good health. The sequenced sample consisted of memory CD4+ T cells sorted from blood. As for subset: CD45RA-negative fraction. CDR3 nucleotide sequence: TGCAGCGTTTCGGGGGCCGCGATGACCGGGGAGCTGTTTTTT. Its protein product is CSVSGAAMTGELFF.